These 5 T cell receptor beta chains came from one sample sequenced in a study of breast tumors, draining lymph nodes, adjacent tissues. Each CDR3 protein gets one entry after TCRdb re-called the multiplex PCR reads with MiXCR. The repertoire holds some 250,000 distinct CDR3 sequences, with around 34% as singletons. Samples came from axillary lymph nodes draining the breast cancer. The source material was axillary lymph node tissue. These receptor sequences come from a female donor with breast cancer. Some clones in this sample may be carry-over from other donors' samples.

This clonotype was found many times. The chain joins TRBV7-2 to TRBJ1-6; D gene ambiguous. Trimming pared 2 bases from V and 5 bases from J, leaving 13 bases between. Germline lookup yields CDR1 SGHTA and CDR2 FQGNSA. This CDR3 is built from 16 residues. This CDR3 is CASSLFGRQNNSPLHF. CDR3 nucleotides: TGTGCCAGCAGCTTATTCGGTCGGCAGAATAATTCACCCCTCCACTTT.

In this sample, this clonotype turned up many times. The chain uses TRBV20-1 and TRBJ2-7, with TRBD1 as a possible D gene (6 bases). In germline, CDR1 is DFQATT, CDR2 SNEGSKA (reference sequence). V was pared by 2 bases and J by 7 bases, with 15 bases between. This CDR3 region has 13 residues. Here the CDR3 reads CSARYTGRWEQYF. CDR3 sequence (DNA): TGCAGTGCTAGATACACAGGGCGCTGGGAGCAGTACTTC.

The rearrangement uses TRBV6-1 and TRBJ2-7; no firm D call. The CDR3 runs to 13 residues. Germline assignment: CDR1 MNHNS and CDR2 SASEGT. Deletions cut 5 bases from V and 3 bases from J, with 11 bases between. CDR3 in amino acids: CASSRGIVYEQYF. The CDR3, as DNA: TGTGCCAGCAGTCGCGGAATTGTCTACGAGCAGTACTTC.

This clonotype was counted ten times or more. J is TRBJ2-7 and V is TRBV12-3 or TRBV12-4; 9 bases align to TRBD2. The CDR3 has 15 residues. Trimming took 6 bases from V and 0 from J; bases not matched to a gene: 6. For the CDR3, the DNA is TGTGCCAGCAGGGTTAGCGGGGGCACCTCCTACGAGCAGTACTTC. Translation: CASRVSGGTSYEQYF.

This clonotype was recorded at least ten times. The chain combines TRBV10-2 with TRBJ1-4, with TRBD1 as a possible D gene (5 bases). V lost 6 bases to trimming and J lost 4 bases, with 9 bases between them. Germline V gene sequence: CDR1 WSHSY, CDR2 SAAADI. This CDR3 is built from 13 residues. This CDR3 reads CASRGQFNEKLFF. The DNA for the CDR3 is TGCGCCAGCAGAGGACAATTTAATGAAAAACTGTTTTTT.